This T cell receptor beta chain was obtained from a study of human thymus T cells. Notes on the study in general: V and J genes seemed to be used with bias in thymic and blood repertoires.

This clone was seen a few times. The antigen remains unidentified. Sequencing was performed with immunoSEQ multiplex PCR; in TCRdb, only in-frame clones are kept and a portion is missing. Of tens of thousands of clones listed, 94% are singletons. Germline V gene sequence: CDR1 SGHVS, CDR2 FNYEAQ. The CDR3 has 13 amino acids. The V gene lost 4 bases and the J gene lost 4 bases, with 8 bases spanning the gap. Sequenced sample: blood. The chain uses TRBV7-6 and TRBJ2-1; weak D call: TRBD1 (6 bases). The TCR was taken from a boy in the first two years of life with a congenital heart defect but otherwise immunologically healthy. CDR3 coding DNA: TGTGCCAGCAGCTCAGGGGATTACAATGAGCAGTTCTTC. Protein sequence: CASSSGDYNEQFF.